The 25 T cell receptor beta chains presented below share a single source sample, sequenced in a study of CD4 T cells in relation to SARS-CoV-2 and coronaviruses. TCRdb's table, derived via immunoSEQ multiplex PCR, lists solely in-frame clones and lacks some. The repertoire holds approximately 20,000 clones, with around 68% as singletons. Unexposed donor CD4+ T cells date from about 2011-2018, before the COVID-19 pandemic. CD4+ T cells were isolated from the cells after about ten days of culture. These receptors lack a known antigen. Sequences were obtained from CD4+ T cells from PBMCs, cultured in vitro. The receptors were gathered from a human donor in good health.

The chain recombines TRBV7-3 with TRBJ2-3; 8 nucleotides align to TRBD1. The CDR3 extends over 15 amino acids. V gave up 5 bases and J gave up 3 bases; unmatched junction bases: 7. Per the germline V gene, CDR1 is SGHTA and CDR2 is FQGTGA. This chain's CDR3 is CASSRTGRRTDTQYF. The DNA of the CDR3 is TGTGCCAGCAGCCGGACAGGGAGGCGGACAGATACGCAGTATTTT.

The chain employs TRBV28 and TRBJ1-1, with 9 bases that match TRBD1. CDR1 is MDHEN, CDR2 SYDVKM, per germline. V shed 7 bases and J 0 bases; nucleotides not matched to a gene: 6. The CDR3 runs to 15 residues. CDR3 sequence: CASTTGQGMNTEAFF. The CDR3 region has the DNA TGTGCCAGCACAACGGGACAGGGTATGAACACTGAAGCTTTCTTT.

The chain links TRBV2 to TRBJ2-5; 9 bases line up with TRBD1. Germline lookup yields CDR1 SNHLY and CDR2 FYNNEI. V trimming: 8 bases; J trimming: 2 bases; junction bases outside the gene matches: 9. The CDR3 is 15 residues long. The DNA of the CDR3 is TGTGCCAGCGGAGTGGTGGGACAGGGTCAAGAGACCCAGTACTTC. Residues: CASGVVGQGQETQYF.

This clone appeared a few times. The chain employs TRBV11-2 and TRBJ2-1; tentative D call: TRBD2 (7 bases). Per the germline V gene, CDR1 is SGHAT and CDR2 is FQNNGV. Trimming cost V 4 bases and J 12 bases, with 10 bases left between them. CDR3 length equals 11 residues. CDR3 protein: CASSWGGRQFF. In DNA form, the CDR3 reads TGTGCCAGCAGCTGGGGGGGCCGGCAGTTCTTC.

The CDR3 DNA reads as TGTGCCAGCAGCCAAAGCGTGGCGGGAGATACGCAGTATTTT. It translates to CASSQSVAGDTQYF. V usage is TRBV7-2 and J usage is TRBJ2-3; possibly TRBD2 for D (5 bases). The ends were cut back, 5 bases at V and 5 bases at J, with 14 bases in the middle. CDR3 length: 14 amino acids. Germline V gene lookup returns CDR1 SGHTA and CDR2 FQGNSA.

The rearrangement links TRBV11-2 to TRBJ1-2; TRBD1 matches at 8 bases. V trimming: 4 bases; J trimming: 5 bases; junction bases outside the gene matches: 18. Germline values: CDR1 SGHAT, CDR2 FQNNGV. This CDR3 has 18 amino acids. CDR3 residues: CASSSLTSPSDRVYGYTF. For the CDR3, the DNA is TGTGCCAGCAGCTCCTTAACGTCCCCCTCGGACAGGGTTTATGGCTACACCTTC.

The chain uses TRBV14 and TRBJ2-1, with D possibly being TRBD1 (5 bases). Trimming removed 0 bases from V and 4 bases from J, with 22 bases in between. Germline values: CDR1 SGHDN, CDR2 FVKESK. The length of the CDR3 is 19 residues. The CDR3 DNA reads TGTGCCAGCAGCCAAGAGCCAGGGCGCCCTCAAGGCAATTACAATGAGCAGTTCTTC. The encoded protein is CASSQEPGRPQGNYNEQFF.

The chain employs TRBV12-3 or TRBV12-4 and TRBJ2-1, with 10 bases matching TRBD1. There are 13 residues in the CDR3. With V trimmed by 5 bases and J by 12 bases, 7 bases remained unmatched. The CDR3 here is CASSHRDRGGQFF. In DNA form, the CDR3 reads TGTGCCAGCAGTCACCGGGACAGGGGAGGGCAGTTCTTC.

The gene calls are TRBV29-1 and TRBJ1-1; 12 nucleotides line up with TRBD1. CDR1 and CDR2 (germline): SQVTM, ANQGSEA. V gave up 5 bases and J gave up 5 bases; unmatched junction bases: 6. The CDR3 is 14 residues long. CDR3 protein: CSVRGQGAGTEAFF. The CDR3 DNA follows: TGCAGCGTTAGGGGACAGGGGGCGGGTACTGAAGCTTTCTTT.

This chain links TRBV7-2 with TRBJ1-2; a weak D match, TRBD1 (6 bases). V was pared by 5 bases and J by 7 bases, with 11 bases between. CDR1 is SGHTA, CDR2 FQGNSA, per germline. The CDR3 consists of 12 residues. The CDR3 bases are TGTGCCAGCAGCGTAACAGGGAGTGGCTACACCTTC. As protein: CASSVTGSGYTF. Full variable domain (outside the CDR3, taken from reference TRBV7-2 and TRBJ1-2): GAGVSQSPSNKVTEKGKDVELRCDPISGHTALYWYRQSLGQGLEFLIYFQGNSAPDKSGLPSDRFSAERTGGSVSTLTIQRTQQEDSAVYLCASSVTGSGYTFGSGTRLTVV.

The chain carries TRBV7-6 and TRBJ2-7; 10 bases line up with TRBD2. The CDR3 spans 16 residues. V lost 2 bases and J lost 3; bases outside the gene matches: 7. The germline V gene has CDR1 SGHVS and CDR2 FNYEAQ. The chain's CDR3 is CASSLLAGDTFYEQYF. The CDR3 coding sequence is TGTGCCAGCAGCTTACTAGCGGGAGATACGTTCTACGAGCAGTACTTC.

The chain combines TRBV11-2 with TRBJ1-1; no reliable D call. V shed 5 bases and J shed 0 bases, with 19 bases lying between them. The CDR3 length is 17 residues. Germline V gives CDR1 SGHAT, CDR2 FQNNGV. The CDR3 protein is CASSPLRRPTMNTEAFF. In DNA form, the CDR3 reads TGTGCCAGCAGCCCGCTGAGGCGGCCTACTATGAACACTGAAGCTTTCTTT.

The chain uses TRBV7-9 and TRBJ1-5; D unclear. In germline, CDR1 is SEHNR, CDR2 FQNEAQ (reference sequence). This CDR3 comprises 14 residues. Trimming left V 6 bases short and J 4 bases short, with 13 bases between. CDR3 in DNA: TGTGCCAGCAGTGAAAATGGGGTAAATCAGCCCCAGCATTTT. This gives the protein CASSENGVNQPQHF.

The chain employs TRBV5-1 and TRBJ1-1; D is unclear. V gave up 6 bases and J gave up 3 bases, with 21 bases separating them. Germline V gene data show CDR1 as SGHRS and CDR2 as YFSETQ. This CDR3 contains 16 residues. The CDR3 sequence is CASTLRTGRRDTEAFF. The CDR3, as DNA: TGCGCCAGCACTCTCCGGACGGGCAGGCGGGACACTGAAGCTTTCTTT.

The chain joins TRBV18 to TRBJ1-5; weak D call: TRBD1 (6 bases). Per germline, CDR1 KGHSH and CDR2 LQKENI. The CDR3 sequence is 14 residues long. V lost 8 bases, J lost 5 bases, and 16 bases lay in between. The CDR3, as DNA: TGTGCCAGCGCCCCCCAGGCAGGGGATCAGCCCCAGCATTTT. This codes for CASAPQAGDQPQHF.

The chain has TRBV24-1 and TRBJ2-6; D possibly corresponds to TRBD2 (5 bases). This CDR3 has 16 residues. Germline CDR1 KGHDR, CDR2 SFDVKD. V was cut by 2 bases and J by 2 bases, with 9 bases left in between. CDR3 in amino acids: CATSDSRGTGANVLTF. In DNA, the CDR3 is TGTGCCACCAGTGATTCTCGGGGTACTGGGGCCAACGTCCTGACTTTC.

The V and J genes are TRBV3-1 (or the pseudogene TRBV3-2) and TRBJ2-1, with 8 positions matching TRBD2. With V trimmed by 1 base and J by 9 bases, 11 bases remained unmatched. The germline CDR1 and CDR2 sequences are LGHDT and YNNKEL (reference sequence). This CDR3 spans 16 amino acids. The CDR3: CASSQGVGGLVGEQFF. CDR3 coding DNA: TGTGCCAGCAGCCAAGGGGTTGGGGGACTAGTTGGTGAGCAGTTCTTC.

The rearrangement joins TRBV5-1 to TRBJ2-5, with D possibly matching TRBD1 (5 bases). Germline loops: CDR1 SGHRS, CDR2 YFSETQ. Between the trimmed V and J ends, which lost 4 bases and 2 bases, there was a span of 18 bases. This CDR3 has 16 residues. CDR3: CASSTRTRFTQETQYF. The CDR3 bases are TGCGCCAGCAGCACACGGACACGGTTTACACAAGAGACCCAGTACTTC.

The V call is TRBV27, the J call TRBJ1-5; TRBD1 matches 7 bases. Looked up from germline, CDR1 is MNHEY and CDR2 is SMNVEV (reference sequence). This CDR3 is built from 17 residues. Trimming cost V 0 bases and J 10 bases; bases outside gene matches: 15. The CDR3 reads CASSLSPSWQGGYPQHF. CDR3 bases: TGTGCCAGCAGTTTATCCCCCTCGTGGCAGGGGGGTTATCCCCAGCATTTT.

The chain links TRBV5-1 to TRBJ2-3; D call uncertain. CDR3 length: 15 amino acids. The V and J ends lost 0 bases and 0 bases respectively, with 8 bases between them. CDR1 and CDR2 (germline): SGHRS, YFSETQ. The CDR3 protein is CASSLEPSSTDTQYF. The CDR3 coding sequence is TGCGCCAGCAGCTTGGAGCCAAGCAGCACAGATACGCAGTATTTT.

This rearrangement joins TRBV7-2 to TRBJ2-1, with TRBD2 matching over 7 bases. V lost 2 bases to trimming and J lost 7 bases; unmatched junction nucleotides: 8. CDR1 SGHTA and CDR2 FQGNSA come from the germline V gene. The CDR3 is made up of 15 amino acids. The CDR3 DNA reads as TGTGCCAGCAGCTTACTGGCGGGAGTACCAAATGAGCAGTTCTTC. Translation: CASSLLAGVPNEQFF.

This clone has just one count. The chain links TRBV4-3 to TRBJ1-2; D perhaps matches TRBD1 (5 bases). Germline CDR1 LGHNA, CDR2 YSLEER. The CDR3 spans 13 residues. V lost 1 base and J lost 8, with 11 bases in between. In DNA form, the CDR3 reads TGCGCCAGCAGCCAAGGAAAGGGGTTGGGCTACACCTTC. This encodes CASSQGKGLGYTF.

This clone was observed a few times. This chain links TRBV7-9 with TRBJ2-6; D is possibly TRBD1 (5 bases). The CDR3 spans 16 residues. V was shortened by 2 bases and J by 4 bases, with 12 bases between the two germline ends. Germline assignment: CDR1 SEHNR and CDR2 FQNEAQ (reference sequence). DNA of the CDR3: TGTGCCAGCAGCTTACGAGGAACAGGAGGGGCCAACGTCCTGACTTTC. Translated: CASSLRGTGGANVLTF.

This chain uses TRBV6-6 with TRBJ2-4; 7 bases align to TRBD2. Germline CDR1 reads MNHNY; CDR2 reads SVGAGI (reference sequence). V was pared by 6 bases and J by 6 bases, with 17 bases of the junction left unmatched. This CDR3 comprises 17 residues. CDR3 loop: CASSRRTGKRDSNIQYF. CDR3 DNA sequence: TGTGCCAGCAGCCGACGGACGGGAAAGCGGGACTCAAACATTCAGTACTTC.

CDR3 DNA sequence: TGTGCCAGCAGCCAAGAGGTTCGCAGGTCGCGGAGACCGAACACCGGGGAGCTGTTTTTT. This encodes CASSQEVRRSRRPNTGELFF. The chain recombines TRBV14 with TRBJ2-2; no definite D call. Germline V lookup: CDR1 SGHDN, CDR2 FVKESK. The length of the CDR3 is 20 residues. V was shortened by 0 bases and J by 0 bases, with 20 bases between the two germline ends.